The rows below give T cell receptor beta chains drawn from one sample of a study of blood T cell repertoires in COVID-19. The protocol was immunoSEQ multiplex PCR, while the TCRdb copy is restricted to in-frame clones and leaves out a portion. The sample includes some 77,000 clones, approximately 80% of them seen just once. Source material: peripheral blood. Receptors were obtained from a man in his 70s with acute or convalescent COVID-19. Each CDR3 is given with its conserved first and last residue. The order of the fields is J gene, CDR3 length, D gene, V gene, clone size, CDR3 protein, CDR3 DNA. The D gene is left open where the match is weak. Expanded clones are given a class, and other clones once, few, many or no size at all.

j_call: TRBJ1-1
cdr3_length: 13
d_call: -
v_call: TRBV12-3/TRBV12-4
clone_size: -
cdr3_aa: CASRMATNTEAFF
cdr3_nt: TGTGCCAGCAGGATGGCCACCAACACTGAAGCTTTCTTT

j_call: TRBJ1-1
cdr3_length: 14
d_call: TRBD1
v_call: TRBV5-1
clone_size: -
cdr3_aa: CASSLGDRVTEAFF
cdr3_nt: TGCGCCAGCAGCCTGGGGGACAGGGTAACTGAAGCTTTCTTT

j_call: TRBJ1-2
cdr3_length: 16
d_call: -
v_call: TRBV7-8
clone_size: few
cdr3_aa: CASSLASAATTYGYTF
cdr3_nt: TGTGCCAGCAGCTTAGCGTCTGCGGCGACCACCTATGGCTACACCTTC

j_call: TRBJ2-3
cdr3_length: 17
d_call: TRBD1
v_call: TRBV7-2
clone_size: -
cdr3_aa: CASSLDRSRQGTDTQYF
cdr3_nt: TGTGCCAGCAGCTTAGATAGGAGTAGACAGGGGACGGATACGCAGTATTTT

j_call: TRBJ1-3
cdr3_length: 14
d_call: -
v_call: TRBV2
clone_size: few
cdr3_aa: CASRGATIGNTIYF
cdr3_nt: TGTGCCAGCAGGGGGGCGACAATTGGAAACACCATATATTTT

j_call: TRBJ2-6
cdr3_length: 20
d_call: TRBD2
v_call: TRBV19
clone_size: -
cdr3_aa: CASSGPGTSGRLSGANVLTF
cdr3_nt: TGTGCCAGTAGTGGACCTGGGACTAGCGGGAGGCTCTCTGGGGCCAACGTCCTGACTTTC

j_call: TRBJ1-1
cdr3_length: 14
d_call: -
v_call: TRBV6-6
clone_size: -
cdr3_aa: CASSSGGMNTEAFF
cdr3_nt: TGTGCCAGCAGTTCGGGGGGGATGAACACTGAAGCTTTCTTT

j_call: TRBJ1-2
cdr3_length: 15
d_call: TRBD1
v_call: TRBV7-3
clone_size: -
cdr3_aa: CASSSSLGQGEGYTF
cdr3_nt: TGTGCCAGCAGCTCCTCCCTGGGACAGGGAGAGGGCTACACCTTC

j_call: TRBJ2-1
cdr3_length: 19
d_call: TRBD2
v_call: TRBV6-1
clone_size: -
cdr3_aa: CASSEAVQGLADSYNEQFF
cdr3_nt: TGTGCCAGCAGTGAAGCGGTCCAGGGACTAGCGGACTCCTACAATGAGCAGTTCTTC

j_call: TRBJ2-7
cdr3_length: 14
d_call: -
v_call: TRBV19
clone_size: -
cdr3_aa: CASSRKQGSYEQYF
cdr3_nt: TGTGCCAGTAGTAGGAAACAGGGATCCTACGAGCAGTACTTC

j_call: TRBJ1-5
cdr3_length: 12
d_call: -
v_call: TRBV19
clone_size: -
cdr3_aa: CASSFPVQPQHF
cdr3_nt: TGTGCCAGTAGTTTCCCGGTGCAGCCCCAGCATTTT

j_call: TRBJ1-6
cdr3_length: 15
d_call: -
v_call: TRBV3-1/TRBV3-2
clone_size: -
cdr3_aa: CASSQDLGGGSPLHF
cdr3_nt: TGTGCCAGCAGCCAAGATCTGGGCGGAGGGTCACCCCTCCACTTT

j_call: TRBJ1-1
cdr3_length: 15
d_call: TRBD1
v_call: TRBV5-1
clone_size: -
cdr3_aa: CASSPAGGLGTEAFF
cdr3_nt: TGCGCCAGCAGCCCGGCAGGGGGGCTAGGAACTGAAGCTTTCTTT

j_call: TRBJ1-4
cdr3_length: 14
d_call: -
v_call: TRBV19
clone_size: -
cdr3_aa: CASNSQGHQEKLFF
cdr3_nt: TGTGCCAGTAACTCTCAGGGACATCAGGAAAAACTGTTTTTT

j_call: TRBJ2-6
cdr3_length: 21
d_call: TRBD1
v_call: TRBV9
clone_size: -
cdr3_aa: CASSSPRQGVSLFSGANVLTF
cdr3_nt: TGTGCCAGCAGCAGCCCTAGACAGGGAGTCTCTCTTTTCTCTGGGGCCAACGTCCTGACTTTC

j_call: TRBJ1-1
cdr3_length: 15
d_call: -
v_call: TRBV19
clone_size: -
cdr3_aa: CASTNLMPRDTEAFF
cdr3_nt: TGTGCCAGTACCAACCTTATGCCGAGGGACACTGAAGCTTTCTTT

j_call: TRBJ2-1
cdr3_length: 17
d_call: TRBD2
v_call: TRBV7-9
clone_size: few
cdr3_aa: CASSSPASGSSYNEQFF
cdr3_nt: TGTGCCAGCAGCTCCCCGGCTAGCGGAAGCTCCTACAATGAGCAGTTCTTC

j_call: TRBJ1-1
cdr3_length: 11
d_call: -
v_call: TRBV6-6
clone_size: -
cdr3_aa: CASIGRRKAFF
cdr3_nt: TGTGCCAGCATTGGCCGCCGTAAAGCTTTCTTT

j_call: TRBJ2-1
cdr3_length: 16
d_call: TRBD2
v_call: TRBV4-1
clone_size: -
cdr3_aa: CASSQSGLAVYNEQFF
cdr3_nt: TGCGCCAGCAGCCAATCGGGACTAGCGGTCTACAATGAGCAGTTCTTC

j_call: TRBJ2-1
cdr3_length: 14
d_call: -
v_call: TRBV6-1
clone_size: -
cdr3_aa: CASSETVKAYWAFF
cdr3_nt: TGTGCCAGCAGTGAAACGGTCAAAGCCTACTGGGCGTTCTTC

j_call: TRBJ1-1
cdr3_length: 13
d_call: TRBD1
v_call: TRBV10-3
clone_size: -
cdr3_aa: CAISEDRGTEAFF
cdr3_nt: TGTGCCATCAGTGAGGACAGGGGTACTGAAGCTTTCTTT

j_call: TRBJ2-3
cdr3_length: 13
d_call: -
v_call: TRBV18
clone_size: -
cdr3_aa: CASSLSSTDTQYF
cdr3_nt: TGTGCCAGCTCACTAAGTAGCACCGATACGCAGTATTTT

j_call: TRBJ1-2
cdr3_length: 14
d_call: TRBD1
v_call: TRBV29-1
clone_size: once
cdr3_aa: CSVEDEDRAYGYTF
cdr3_nt: TGCAGCGTTGAAGACGAAGACAGGGCCTATGGCTACACCTTC

j_call: TRBJ1-1
cdr3_length: 13
d_call: -
v_call: TRBV28
clone_size: -
cdr3_aa: CASSFGERAEAFF
cdr3_nt: TGTGCCAGCAGTTTCGGGGAGAGGGCTGAAGCTTTCTTT

j_call: TRBJ1-2
cdr3_length: 16
d_call: TRBD1
v_call: TRBV5-1
clone_size: -
cdr3_aa: CASSPGTALSGYGYTF
cdr3_nt: TGCGCCAGCAGCCCTGGGACAGCGCTCTCAGGCTATGGCTACACCTTC

j_call: TRBJ2-1
cdr3_length: 12
d_call: -
v_call: TRBV12-3/TRBV12-4
clone_size: -
cdr3_aa: CASRFTRAEQFF
cdr3_nt: TGTGCCAGCAGGTTCACTAGGGCTGAGCAGTTCTTC

j_call: TRBJ1-6
cdr3_length: 14
d_call: TRBD1
v_call: TRBV5-1
clone_size: -
cdr3_aa: CASSMGQYNSPLHF
cdr3_nt: TGCGCCAGCAGCATGGGACAGTATAATTCACCCCTCCACTTT

j_call: TRBJ2-7
cdr3_length: 14
d_call: TRBD2
v_call: TRBV27
clone_size: -
cdr3_aa: CASGRAGGQAEQYF
cdr3_nt: TGTGCCAGCGGACGTGCGGGGGGGCAGGCCGAGCAGTACTTC

j_call: TRBJ2-7
cdr3_length: 13
d_call: TRBD1
v_call: TRBV12-5
clone_size: -
cdr3_aa: CASGTGQDPGQYF
cdr3_nt: TGTGCTAGTGGCACAGGACAGGACCCGGGGCAGTACTTC

j_call: TRBJ2-2
cdr3_length: 16
d_call: TRBD2
v_call: TRBV9
clone_size: -
cdr3_aa: CASSVELAGVTGELFF
cdr3_nt: TGTGCCAGCAGCGTAGAACTAGCGGGAGTAACCGGGGAGCTGTTTTTT

j_call: TRBJ2-7
cdr3_length: 15
d_call: -
v_call: TRBV7-2
clone_size: -
cdr3_aa: CASSLEQGRSYEQYF
cdr3_nt: TGTGCCAGCAGCTTAGAACAGGGAAGGAGCTACGAGCAGTACTTC

j_call: TRBJ1-5
cdr3_length: 13
d_call: TRBD1
v_call: TRBV25-1
clone_size: few
cdr3_aa: CASSTGGNQPQHF
cdr3_nt: TGTGCCAGCAGTACAGGGGGCAATCAGCCCCAGCATTTT

j_call: TRBJ2-2
cdr3_length: 18
d_call: TRBD2
v_call: TRBV19
clone_size: -
cdr3_aa: CASGTFTLAGQNTGELFF
cdr3_nt: TGTGCCAGTGGGACCTTCACCCTAGCGGGCCAGAACACCGGGGAGCTGTTTTTT

j_call: TRBJ2-1
cdr3_length: 14
d_call: -
v_call: TRBV24-1
clone_size: -
cdr3_aa: CATSEPGARTEQFF
cdr3_nt: TGTGCCACCAGTGAACCGGGAGCTCGAACTGAGCAGTTCTTC

j_call: TRBJ2-1
cdr3_length: 12
d_call: -
v_call: TRBV9
clone_size: -
cdr3_aa: CASSYHNNEQFF
cdr3_nt: TGTGCCAGCAGTTACCACAACAATGAGCAGTTCTTC

j_call: TRBJ1-1
cdr3_length: 18
d_call: TRBD1
v_call: TRBV7-2
clone_size: -
cdr3_aa: CASSLFPRTGKNVAEAFF
cdr3_nt: TGTGCCAGCAGCTTATTCCCTAGGACAGGGAAAAACGTGGCTGAAGCTTTCTTT

j_call: TRBJ1-2
cdr3_length: 15
d_call: -
v_call: TRBV28
clone_size: few
cdr3_aa: CASSINPGGDDGYTF
cdr3_nt: TGTGCCAGCAGTATTAACCCCGGCGGGGATGATGGCTACACCTTC

j_call: TRBJ1-2
cdr3_length: 15
d_call: TRBD1
v_call: TRBV7-9
clone_size: once
cdr3_aa: CASSLGDRGVYGYTF
cdr3_nt: TGTGCCAGCAGCTTAGGGGACAGGGGCGTCTATGGCTACACCTTC

j_call: TRBJ1-4
cdr3_length: 16
d_call: TRBD1
v_call: TRBV5-1
clone_size: -
cdr3_aa: CASSSGTGGRGEKLFF
cdr3_nt: TGCGCCAGCAGCTCCGGGACAGGGGGTCGAGGTGAAAAACTGTTTTTT

j_call: TRBJ1-2
cdr3_length: 13
d_call: -
v_call: TRBV7-9
clone_size: -
cdr3_aa: CASSLSDEAPYTF
cdr3_nt: TGTGCCAGCAGCTTATCCGACGAGGCCCCCTACACCTTC

j_call: TRBJ2-2
cdr3_length: 16
d_call: -
v_call: TRBV4-3
clone_size: -
cdr3_aa: CASSLSGGEDTGELFF
cdr3_nt: TGCGCCAGCAGCCTGTCCGGGGGTGAAGACACCGGGGAGCTGTTTTTT

j_call: TRBJ2-1
cdr3_length: 15
d_call: -
v_call: TRBV2
clone_size: -
cdr3_aa: CASSAQRASYNEQFF
cdr3_nt: TGTGCCAGCAGTGCCCAGCGGGCCTCCTACAATGAGCAGTTCTTC

j_call: TRBJ1-1
cdr3_length: 14
d_call: -
v_call: TRBV30
clone_size: -
cdr3_aa: CAWTNDREGLGAFF
cdr3_nt: TGTGCCTGGACCAACGATCGGGAGGGCCTAGGAGCTTTCTTT

j_call: TRBJ2-7
cdr3_length: 16
d_call: TRBD2
v_call: TRBV5-1
clone_size: -
cdr3_aa: CASSPGGGGRFYEQYF
cdr3_nt: TGCGCCAGCAGCCCGGGAGGGGGTGGCCGTTTCTACGAGCAGTACTTC

j_call: TRBJ2-5
cdr3_length: 12
d_call: -
v_call: TRBV12-3/TRBV12-4
clone_size: -
cdr3_aa: CASSLLGETQYF
cdr3_nt: TGTGCCAGCAGTCTACTAGGAGAGACCCAGTACTTC

j_call: TRBJ2-2
cdr3_length: 13
d_call: -
v_call: TRBV7-6
clone_size: -
cdr3_aa: CASSSGYAGELFF
cdr3_nt: TGTGCCAGCAGCTCCGGGTACGCCGGGGAGCTGTTTTTT

j_call: TRBJ1-1
cdr3_length: 15
d_call: TRBD1
v_call: TRBV6-6
clone_size: few
cdr3_aa: CASSNGGQGKTEAFF
cdr3_nt: TGTGCCAGCAGTAACGGGGGACAGGGGAAAACTGAAGCTTTCTTT

j_call: TRBJ2-1
cdr3_length: 13
d_call: -
v_call: TRBV5-6
clone_size: -
cdr3_aa: CASSRRPSDYEFF
cdr3_nt: TGTGCCAGCAGCCGTAGACCTAGCGATTACGAGTTCTTC

j_call: TRBJ2-1
cdr3_length: 15
d_call: TRBD2
v_call: TRBV7-7
clone_size: -
cdr3_aa: CASSFLAGGHNEQFF
cdr3_nt: TGTGCCAGCAGCTTTCTAGCGGGAGGGCACAATGAGCAGTTCTTC

j_call: TRBJ2-6
cdr3_length: 18
d_call: TRBD2
v_call: TRBV24-1
clone_size: -
cdr3_aa: CATSDLTSVSSGANVLTF
cdr3_nt: TGTGCCACCAGTGATTTGACTAGCGTTAGCTCTGGGGCCAACGTCCTGACTTTC

j_call: TRBJ2-4
cdr3_length: 14
d_call: -
v_call: TRBV11-2
clone_size: -
cdr3_aa: CASSRTRAKNIQYF
cdr3_nt: TGTGCCAGCAGTAGGACAAGAGCCAAAAACATTCAGTACTTC

j_call: TRBJ1-3
cdr3_length: 14
d_call: -
v_call: TRBV7-9
clone_size: -
cdr3_aa: CAKSGRVPGNTIYF
cdr3_nt: TGTGCCAAATCGGGGAGGGTCCCAGGAAACACCATATATTTT

j_call: TRBJ2-3
cdr3_length: 14
d_call: -
v_call: TRBV5-1
clone_size: -
cdr3_aa: CASSGWTRTDTQYF
cdr3_nt: TGCGCCAGCAGCGGATGGACTCGCACAGATACGCAGTATTTT

j_call: TRBJ2-7
cdr3_length: 14
d_call: TRBD2
v_call: TRBV7-9
clone_size: few
cdr3_aa: CASSRGLAGTEQYF
cdr3_nt: TGTGCCAGCAGCCGAGGACTAGCGGGAACCGAGCAGTACTTC

j_call: TRBJ2-3
cdr3_length: 16
d_call: TRBD2
v_call: TRBV19
clone_size: -
cdr3_aa: CASSPRRLAGTDTQYF
cdr3_nt: TGTGCCAGTAGTCCTCGCCGGCTAGCGGGCACAGATACGCAGTATTTT

j_call: TRBJ2-2
cdr3_length: 15
d_call: -
v_call: TRBV6-5
clone_size: -
cdr3_aa: CASRPDGLNTGELFF
cdr3_nt: TGTGCCAGCAGGCCCGACGGGTTGAACACCGGGGAGCTGTTTTTT